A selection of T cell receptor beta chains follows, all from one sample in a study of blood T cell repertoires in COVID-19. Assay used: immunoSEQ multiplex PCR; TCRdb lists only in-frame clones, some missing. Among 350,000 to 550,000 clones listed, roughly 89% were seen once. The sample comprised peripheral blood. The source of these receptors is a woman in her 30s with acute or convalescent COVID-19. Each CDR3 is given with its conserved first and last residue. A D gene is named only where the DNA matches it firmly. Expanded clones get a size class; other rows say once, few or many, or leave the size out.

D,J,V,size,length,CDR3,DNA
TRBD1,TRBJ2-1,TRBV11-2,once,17,CASNRPPGQSSYNEQFF,TGTGCCAGCAACCGTCCCCCGGGACAGAGCTCCTACAATGAGCAGTTCTTC
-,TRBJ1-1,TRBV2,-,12,CASSEAGGEAFF,TGTGCCAGCAGTGAAGCGGGGGGAGAAGCTTTCTTT
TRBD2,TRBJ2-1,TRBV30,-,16,CAWSDPSSGGAGEQFF,TGTGCCTGGAGCGACCCTTCTAGCGGGGGGGCGGGTGAGCAGTTCTTC
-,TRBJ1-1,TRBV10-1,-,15,CASSESMRKNTEAFF,TGCGCCAGCAGTGAGTCGATGAGGAAGAACACTGAAGCTTTCTTT
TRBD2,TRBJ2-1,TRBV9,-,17,CASSVGLAGSYYNEQFF,TGTGCCAGCAGCGTAGGTCTAGCGGGCTCCTACTACAATGAGCAGTTCTTC
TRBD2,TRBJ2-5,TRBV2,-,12,CASSTGLAGEYF,TGTGCCAGCAGTACGGGACTAGCGGGGGAGTACTTC
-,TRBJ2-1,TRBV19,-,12,CASRSSYNEQFF,TGTGCCAGTCGGAGCTCCTACAATGAGCAGTTCTTC
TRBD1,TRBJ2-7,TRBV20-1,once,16,CSASQAGTGVSYEQYF,TGCAGTGCTAGTCAAGCCGGGACAGGGGTTTCGTACGAGCAGTACTTC
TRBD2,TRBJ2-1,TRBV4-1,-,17,CASSLKVGGVSNNEQFF,TGCGCCAGCAGCCTCAAAGTGGGGGGGGTAAGCAACAATGAGCAGTTCTTC
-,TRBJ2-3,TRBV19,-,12,CASSKQSDTQYF,TGTGCCAGTAGTAAGCAATCGGATACGCAGTATTTT
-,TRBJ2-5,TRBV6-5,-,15,CASSYRGGYQETQYF,TGTGCCAGCAGTTATAGGGGGGGATACCAAGAGACCCAGTACTTC
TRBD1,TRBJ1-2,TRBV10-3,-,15,CAISDGQARGYGYTF,TGTGCCATCAGTGATGGACAGGCACGGGGCTATGGCTACACCTTC
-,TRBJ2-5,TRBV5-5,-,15,CASSLWGVVQETQYF,TGTGCCAGCAGCTTGTGGGGGGTGGTCCAAGAGACCCAGTACTTC
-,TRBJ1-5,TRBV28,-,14,CASRSSREDQPQHF,TGTGCCAGCAGGTCGAGCAGGGAAGATCAGCCCCAGCATTTT
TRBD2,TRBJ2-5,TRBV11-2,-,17,CASSFLTDPWLAEGQYF,TGTGCCAGCAGCTTCCTGACTGACCCGTGGCTAGCGGAGGGCCAGTACTTC
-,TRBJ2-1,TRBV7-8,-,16,CASSKPPGGSYNEQFF,TGTGCCAGCAGTAAACCCCCAGGGGGGTCCTACAATGAGCAGTTCTTC
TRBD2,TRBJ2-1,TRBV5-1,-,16,CASSLMIGGGYNEQFF,TGCGCCAGCAGCTTAATGATCGGGGGAGGGTACAATGAGCAGTTCTTC
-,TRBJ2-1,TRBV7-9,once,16,CASSQSSSSSYNEQFF,TGTGCCAGCAGCCAGTCTTCCTCGTCCTCCTACAATGAGCAGTTCTTC
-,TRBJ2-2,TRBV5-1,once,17,CASSLGGAGVNTGELFF,TGCGCCAGCAGCTTGGGAGGAGCGGGCGTGAACACCGGGGAGCTGTTTTTT
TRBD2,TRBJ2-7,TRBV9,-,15,CASSVAPSGGYEQYF,TGTGCCAGCAGCGTAGCCCCTAGCGGGGGCTACGAGCAGTACTTC
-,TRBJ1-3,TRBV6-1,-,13,CASSEATGYTIYF,TGTGCCAGCAGTGAAGCGACTGGGTACACCATATATTTT
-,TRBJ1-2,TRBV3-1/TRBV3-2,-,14,CASSQDQVFDGYTF,TGTGCCAGTAGCCAAGATCAGGTGTTCGATGGCTACACCTTC
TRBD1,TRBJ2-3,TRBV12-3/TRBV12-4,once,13,CASSYDRGDTQYF,TGTGCCAGCAGTTACGACAGGGGGGATACGCAGTATTTT
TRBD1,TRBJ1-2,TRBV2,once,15,CASGGIGGAYNGYTF,TGTGCCAGCGGAGGGATAGGGGGCGCCTATAATGGCTACACCTTC
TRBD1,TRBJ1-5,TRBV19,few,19,CASSGTRRDRGRIFQPQHF,TGTGCCAGTAGCGGGACGCGCCGGGACAGGGGGCGAATATTCCAGCCCCAGCATTTT
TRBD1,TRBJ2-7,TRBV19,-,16,CASSTWGQGAIKEQYF,TGTGCCAGTAGTACCTGGGGACAGGGGGCCATTAAGGAGCAGTACTTC
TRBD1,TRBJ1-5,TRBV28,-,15,CASNQQGAGNQPQHF,TGTGCCAGCAACCAACAGGGGGCGGGAAACCAGCCCCAGCATTTT
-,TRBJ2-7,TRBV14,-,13,CASSQGQLYEQYF,TGTGCCAGCAGCCAAGGACAGCTCTACGAGCAGTACTTC
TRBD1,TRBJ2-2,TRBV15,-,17,CATSRDLWDRNTGELFF,TGTGCCACCAGCAGAGATTTGTGGGACAGGAACACCGGGGAGCTGTTTTTT
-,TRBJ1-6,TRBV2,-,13,CASASALNSPLHF,TGTGCCAGCGCCAGCGCGTTAAATTCACCCCTCCACTTT
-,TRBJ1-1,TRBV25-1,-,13,CASSGGGWTEAFF,TGTGCCAGCTCAGGCGGGGGATGGACTGAAGCTTTCTTT
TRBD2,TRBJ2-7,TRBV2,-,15,CASSLSGGRTYEQYF,TGTGCCAGCAGCCTAAGCGGGGGCCGAACCTACGAGCAGTACTTC
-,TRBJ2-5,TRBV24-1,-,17,CATSDDTSYSVQETQYF,TGTGCCACCAGTGATGATACTAGCTATTCGGTCCAAGAGACCCAGTACTTC
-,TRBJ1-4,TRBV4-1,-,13,CASSQAQGEKLFF,TGCGCCAGCAGCCAGGCTCAGGGGGAAAAACTGTTTTTT
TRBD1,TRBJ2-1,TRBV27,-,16,CASSPLDRGGYNEQFF,TGTGCCAGCAGTCCCTTGGACAGGGGAGGGTACAATGAGCAGTTCTTC
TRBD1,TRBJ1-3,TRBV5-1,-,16,CASSLGTGGRGNTIYF,TGCGCCAGCAGCTTGGGAACAGGGGGCAGAGGAAACACCATATATTTT
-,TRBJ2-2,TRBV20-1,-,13,CSASFSGTGELFF,TGCAGTGCTAGTTTCTCGGGGACCGGGGAGCTGTTTTTT